The rows below give T cell receptor beta chains drawn from one sample of a study of T cells in Graves' hyperthyroidism and ophthalmopathy. One entry per CDR3 protein, called by TCRdb with MiXCR from the multiplex PCR reads. The sample includes about 640,000 distinct CDR3 sequences, less than 25% of them seen just once. Material: blood. These receptors were obtained from a man younger than 40 with Graves' ophthalmopathy. Each CDR3 is given with its conserved first and last residue. D genes are given only for firm matches. Clone sizes are given selectively: once, few, many, or a class where the clone is expanded.

D gene | J gene | V gene | CDR3 length | clone size | CDR3 DNA | CDR3 protein
. | TRBJ2-6 | TRBV2 | 18 | many | TGTGCCAGCAGTGAAAAAGGGGCCCTCCTCTCTGGGGCCAACGTCCTGACTTTC | CASSEKGALLSGANVLTF
. | TRBJ2-7 | TRBV29-1 | 14 | . | TGCAGCGTTGTAGCCGGGACCCCTGGAGACGAGCAGTACTTC | CSVVAGTPGDEQYF
TRBD1 | TRBJ2-7 | TRBV24-1 | 15 | few | TGTGCCACCAGTGGCACCGGGACAGGGTTCTACGAGCAGTACTTC | CATSGTGTGFYEQYF
TRBD1 | TRBJ1-5 | TRBV20-1 | 14 | few | TGCAGTGCTATAGACAGGGGGAGCAATCAGCCCCAGCATTTT | CSAIDRGSNQPQHF
TRBD2 | TRBJ2-1 | TRBV6-5 | 19 | . | TGTGCCAGCAGTTACTCGCGAATGACGATTAGCGGGGGCACCCAAAAGCAGTTCTTC | CASSYSRMTISGGTQKQFF
. | TRBJ2-5 | TRBV7-9 | 15 | . | TGTGCCAGCAGCTTAATTCAGGGTAGGAAAGAGACCCAGTACTTC | CASSLIQGRKETQYF
. | TRBJ2-7 | TRBV27 | 16 | . | TGTGCCAGCCAACACTCCGGGACAAGGTCCTCCTACGAGCAGTACTTC | CASQHSGTRSSYEQYF
. | TRBJ2-6 | TRBV20-1 | 15 | few | TGCAGTGCTAGAGCTTATCTCTCTGGGGCCAACGTCCTGACTTTC | CSARAYLSGANVLTF
TRBD2 | TRBJ2-1 | TRBV2 | 18 | . | TGTGCCAGCAGTGAAGCGATGAGGGGGCTAGCGGGAGGACGGGAGCAGTTCTTC | CASSEAMRGLAGGREQFF
. | TRBJ1-6 | TRBV27 | 15 | few | TGTGCCAGCAGTAAAACCCGGGAATTTGGTTCACCCCTCCACTTT | CASSKTREFGSPLHF
. | TRBJ1-6 | TRBV6-1 | 13 | few | TGTGCCAGCAGTGAATTCGGGAATTCACCCCTCCACTTT | CASSEFGNSPLHF
TRBD2 | TRBJ2-7 | TRBV11-2 | 14 | few | TGTGCCAGCAGCTTTACTAGCGGAGCCTACGAGCAGTACTTC | CASSFTSGAYEQYF
. | TRBJ1-5 | TRBV28 | 11 | . | TGTGCCAGCTCCCCTGGGGAGCCCCAGCATTTT | CASSPGEPQHF
TRBD1 | TRBJ2-7 | TRBV10-1 | 13 | few | TGCGCCAGCAGCAATGGACAGGGCAGGGAGCAGTACTTC | CASSNGQGREQYF
TRBD2 | TRBJ2-7 | TRBV11-3 | 16 | many | TGTGCCAGCAGCCTCGCGGGGAGCGGGAGCTCCTACGAGCAGTACTTC | CASSLAGSGSSYEQYF